What follows are 29 T cell receptor beta chains derived from one specimen sequenced in a study of T-cell reconstitution after alpha-beta-depleted transplantation in children. A TCRbeta library incorporating unique molecular identifiers was prepared. TCRdb independently ran MiXCR on the PCR reads; one entry per CDR3 protein. The repertoire holds 200,000 to 250,000 distinct CDR3 sequences, with 6.6% as singletons. Sequencing used PBMCs, obtained before TCRalphabeta/CD19-depleted stem cell transplant. The receptor set was obtained from a boy aged 2 to 9 with acute lymphoblastic leukemia, due to receive a stem cell transplant.

In this sample, this clonotype turned up many times. The chain combines TRBV11-2 with TRBJ2-7; D perhaps matches TRBD1 (6 bases). V was cut by 4 bases and J by 5 bases, with 18 bases left in between. The CDR3 has 15 amino acids. The germline CDR1 and CDR2 sequences are SGHAT and FQNNGV. The CDR3 region has the DNA TGTGCCAGCAGCTCCGGAACCAGGACAGCCCACGAGCAGTACTTC. Residues: CASSSGTRTAHEQYF.

This clonotype was picked up many times. This chain connects TRBV2 to TRBJ2-1; TRBD1 agrees at 7 bases. CDR1 is SNHLY, CDR2 FYNNEI, per germline. The CDR3 has 12 amino acids. With 4 bases clipped from V and 7 bases from J, the junction kept 1 base outside the gene matches. The CDR3 coding sequence is TGTGCCAGCAGTGCCAGGGGGAATGAGCAGTTCTTC. Translation: CASSARGNEQFF.

The genes are TRBV7-8 and TRBJ1-3; no clear D gene. From germline, CDR1 is SGHVS and CDR2 FQNEAQ. V was cut by 5 bases and J by 0 bases, with 11 bases left in between. This CDR3 has 15 residues. CDR3 protein: CASSPTANSGNTIYF. Written as DNA, the CDR3 is TGTGCCAGCAGCCCTACAGCGAACTCTGGAAACACCATATATTTT. The complete variable domain, with remaining parts taken from reference TRBV7-8 and TRBJ1-3, reads GAGVSQSPRYKVAKRGQDVALRCDPISGHVSLFWYQQALGQGPEFLTYFQNEAQLDKSGLPSDRFFAERPEGSVSTLKIQRTQQEDSAVYLCASSPTANSGNTIYFGEGSWLTVV.

This clonotype has at least ten counts. V gene TRBV28 combines with J gene TRBJ2-5; 11 bases line up with TRBD2. The V gene's germline CDR1 is MDHEN and CDR2 SYDVKM. This CDR3 has 18 residues. V trimming: 4 bases; J trimming: 5 bases; junction bases outside the gene matches: 15. The CDR3 here is CASSSYSGRADFIETQYF. The CDR3 DNA sequence: TGTGCCAGCAGTTCCTATAGCGGGAGGGCCGATTTCATCGAGACCCAGTACTTC.

This clonotype was observed many times. This chain joins TRBV3-1 and TRBJ1-1, with D perhaps TRBD1 (6 bases). Germline V lookup: CDR1 LGHDT, CDR2 YNNKEL (reference sequence). The ends were cut back, 4 bases at V and 4 bases at J, with 28 bases in the middle. The CDR3 runs to 19 residues. In DNA form, the CDR3 reads TGTGCCAGCAGCCTAAGTATAAATAAGCTGGGGGGCCTCTTCACTGAAGCTTTCTTT. Translated, it gives CASSLSINKLGGLFTEAFF.

This clonotype was seen many times. The V call is TRBV28, the J call TRBJ1-1, with 9 bases aligning to TRBD1. The CDR3 loop spans 15 amino acids. Germline V CDR1 and CDR2: MDHEN, SYDVKM. The V and J ends lost 11 bases and 1 base, in that order; junction bases with no gene match: 11. The DNA of the CDR3 is TGTGCCGGCCAAACAGGGGGCGAAGGGAACACTGAAGCTTTCTTT. This codes for CAGQTGGEGNTEAFF.

The sample holds many counts of this clonotype. The chain combines TRBV6-2 or TRBV6-3 with TRBJ2-2; 9 bases agree with TRBD2. Germline trimming cut 6 bases from V and 6 bases from J; bases unmatched to any gene: 11. The CDR3 length is 16 residues. Looked up from germline, CDR1 is MNHEY and CDR2 is SVGEGT. The CDR3 bases are TGTGCCAGCAGCCCCGGGACTAGCTGGATATCCGGGGAGCTGTTTTTT. Residues: CASSPGTSWISGELFF.

The chain employs TRBV5-1 and TRBJ2-1; 10 bases agree with TRBD2. The ends lost 5 bases at V and 4 bases at J; junction bases unmatched: 6. Germline CDR1 SGHRS, CDR2 YFSETQ. This CDR3 contains 15 residues. Here the CDR3 DNA reads TGCGCCAGCAGGAAGCGGGAGGGGGGTTACAATGAGCAGTTCTTC. Translating gives CASRKREGGYNEQFF.

The chain joins TRBV7-9 to TRBJ2-1, with 9 bases aligning to TRBD1. The junction had 5 bases not matched to a gene; V was cut back by 5 bases and J by 6 bases. This CDR3 spans 14 amino acids. The germline V gene has CDR1 SEHNR and CDR2 FQNEAQ (reference sequence). Here the CDR3 reads CASSTGTGTNEQFF. CDR3 DNA sequence: TGTGCCAGCAGCACCGGGACAGGGACCAATGAGCAGTTCTTC.

V gene TRBV18 combines with J gene TRBJ2-4; 7 positions agree with TRBD1. This CDR3 comprises 14 residues. Germline V CDR1 and CDR2: KGHSH, LQKENI. J was trimmed by 6 bases and V by 4 bases; bases with no gene match: 6. The CDR3 sequence is CASSLPGQLNIQYF. CDR3 bases: TGTGCCAGCTCACTCCCGGGACAGCTAAACATTCAGTACTTC.

At least ten counts were recorded for this clonotype. The J gene is TRBJ2-1, the V gene TRBV5-1, with D perhaps being TRBD1 or TRBD2 (5 bases each). The CDR3 loop spans 10 amino acids. V lost 5 bases to trimming and J lost 9 bases, with 6 bases between them. Germline V gene sequence: CDR1 SGHRS, CDR2 YFSETQ. This CDR3 reads CASRGTEQFF. The DNA of the CDR3 is TGCGCCAGCAGGGGGACTGAGCAGTTCTTC.

This clonotype has a count of ten or more. The CDR3 loop reads CASSQGLWETQYF. For the CDR3, the DNA is TGTGCCAGCAGCCAAGGACTGTGGGAGACCCAGTACTTC. J is TRBJ2-5 and V is TRBV7-2; weak D call: TRBD2 (5 bases). CDR3 size: 13 residues. V was pared by 5 bases and J by 5 bases, with 12 bases between. Germline CDR1 and CDR2: SGHTA and FQGNSA.

At least ten counts were recorded for this clonotype. This chain connects TRBV5-1 to TRBJ1-5; possibly TRBD1 for D (5 bases). Trimming removed 0 bases from V and 4 bases from J, with 11 bases in between. CDR1 SGHRS and CDR2 YFSETQ come from the germline V gene. This CDR3 comprises 15 residues. The DNA of the CDR3 is TGCGCCAGCAGCTTGGATCCAGGGCCGAATCAGCCCCAGCATTTT. This encodes CASSLDPGPNQPQHF.

The chain employs TRBV2 and TRBJ2-2, with unresolved D. Germline-derived CDR1 and CDR2 are SNHLY and FYNNEI. This CDR3 has 14 residues. Trimming removed 4 bases from V and 1 base from J, with 7 bases in between. This CDR3 is CASSGAVNTGELFF. The CDR3 DNA reads as TGTGCCAGCAGTGGGGCAGTGAACACCGGGGAGCTGTTTTTT.

About this clonotype: A clone one base away is much larger, so this may be a read error. This chain connects TRBV25-1 to TRBJ2-5; TRBD1 or TRBD2 may be the D gene (6 bases each). The CDR3 totals 14 residues. Germline CDR1 is MGHDK and CDR2 is SYGVNS. CDR3 coding DNA: TGTGCCAGCAGTTTTCCGGGGGCAGAAGAGGCCCAGTACTTC. It specifies CASSFPGAEEAQYF.

This clonotype was observed at least ten times. The V and J genes are TRBV10-3 and TRBJ2-1; TRBD2 matches at 7 bases. CDR1 is ENHRY, CDR2 SYGVKD, per germline. This CDR3 contains 12 residues. The V gene end was trimmed by 4 bases and the J gene end by 10 bases; junction bases not matched to a gene: 4. CDR3 loop: CAISGGGQEQFF. The CDR3 DNA reads as TGTGCCATCAGTGGGGGAGGGCAAGAGCAGTTCTTC.

This clonotype was seen many times. This sequence joins TRBV13 and TRBJ1-1; D unresolved. The CDR3 covers 15 residues. Trimming left V 3 bases short and J 2 bases short, with 13 bases between. Germline V gene lookup returns CDR1 PRHDT and CDR2 FYEKMQ (reference sequence). The CDR3 nucleotides are TGTGCCAGCAGCTTTCAGACCCAAAGAAACACTGAAGCTTTCTTT. Protein: CASSFQTQRNTEAFF.

This clonotype was found many times. The V and J genes are TRBV7-2 and TRBJ2-5; TRBD2 agrees at 8 bases. Germline CDR1 reads SGHTA; CDR2 reads FQGNSA. V shed 5 bases and J 5 bases; nucleotides not matched to a gene: 7. This CDR3 is built from 14 residues. CDR3 in amino acids: CASSHGAGDETQYF. CDR3 DNA: TGTGCCAGCAGCCATGGAGCGGGAGACGAGACCCAGTACTTC.

The chain recombines TRBV7-2 with TRBJ2-7; the D gene is possibly TRBD1 (6 bases). V was pared by 5 bases and J by 3 bases, with 11 bases between. The CDR3 sequence is 13 residues long. CDR1 SGHTA and CDR2 FQGNSA come from the germline V gene. The CDR3 reads CASSHGQIYEQYF. Written as DNA, the CDR3 is TGTGCCAGCAGCCATGGACAGATCTACGAGCAGTACTTC.

In this sample, this clonotype turned up a few times. The chain joins TRBV7-6 to TRBJ2-3; 14 bases align to TRBD2. CDR1 and CDR2 from the germline V gene are SGHVS and FNYEAQ. This CDR3 has 19 residues. The trim removed 7 bases at V and 4 bases at J, leaving 16 bases unmatched. Written as DNA, the CDR3 is TGTGCCAGCACCAAATCACCGGGACTAGCGGGAGTAGGCGCAGATACGCAGTATTTT. This gives the protein CASTKSPGLAGVGADTQYF.

V and J are TRBV20-1 and TRBJ2-7, with D tentatively TRBD2 (6 bases). V was pared by 3 bases and J by 0 bases, with 18 bases between. The length of the CDR3 is 16 residues. Germline V gives CDR1 DFQATT, CDR2 SNEGSKA (reference sequence). CDR3 sequence: CSASHPGLSSSYEQYF. The CDR3 DNA sequence: TGCAGTGCTAGCCACCCGGGACTGTCCAGCTCCTACGAGCAGTACTTC.

The genes are TRBV6-4 and TRBJ2-1; 8 bases are a match to TRBD2. V gave up 5 bases and J gave up 1 base; unmatched junction bases: 7. The CDR3 is 16 residues long. Per germline, CDR1 MRHNA and CDR2 SNTAGT. CDR3 DNA sequence: TGTGCCAGCAGTCCCACTAGCGGTTATTCCTACAATGAGCAGTTCTTC. The encoded protein is CASSPTSGYSYNEQFF.

This clonotype came up many times. The J gene is TRBJ1-2, the V gene TRBV12-3 or TRBV12-4, with D tentatively TRBD1 (6 bases). V dropped 5 bases and J dropped 8 bases, with 12 bases sitting between them. The CDR3 totals 12 residues. This chain's CDR3 is CASSNNREGYTF. In DNA form, the CDR3 reads TGTGCCAGCAGTAATAACAGGGAGGGCTACACCTTC.

This clonotype came up many times. This chain joins TRBV29-1 and TRBJ2-2; no firm D call. Per the germline V gene, CDR1 is SQVTM and CDR2 is ANQGSEA. CDR3 size: 12 residues. V gave up 6 bases and J gave up 5 bases, with 10 bases separating them. The CDR3 loop is CSVEEPTGELFF. As DNA, the CDR3 is TGCAGCGTCGAGGAGCCGACCGGGGAGCTGTTTTTT.

In its sample, this clonotype was seen many times. This chain links TRBV20-1 with TRBJ1-2; D is undetermined. The V end was cut by 6 bases, the J end by 5 bases, with 7 bases between. The CDR3 spans 10 residues. The V gene's germline CDR1 is DFQATT and CDR2 SNEGSKA (reference sequence). DNA for the CDR3: TGCAGTGCAAAAAAGTATGGCTACACCTTC. Amino acid sequence: CSAKKYGYTF.

This clonotype came up a few times. The chain recombines TRBV15 with TRBJ2-7; 8 bases align to TRBD2. In germline, CDR1 is LNHNV, CDR2 YYDKDF (reference sequence). Losses at the gene ends were 0 bases for V and 2 bases for J; bases not matched to a gene: 6. The CDR3 covers 16 residues. Here the CDR3 reads CATSRDGLAGTYEQYF. Written as DNA, the CDR3 is TGTGCCACCAGCAGAGACGGGCTAGCGGGTACCTACGAGCAGTACTTC.

This clonotype has more than one count but fewer than ten. The V gene is TRBV11-3, the J gene TRBJ2-1; 8 bases fit TRBD2. The CDR3 extends over 17 amino acids. Trimming took 1 base from V and 4 from J; bases not matched to a gene: 9. Germline assignment: CDR1 SGHNT and CDR2 YENEEA. CDR3 protein: CASSLAALAGTYNEQFF. CDR3 nucleotide sequence: TGTGCCAGCAGCTTAGCAGCCCTAGCGGGCACTTACAATGAGCAGTTCTTC.

This clonotype was observed at least ten times. The chain carries TRBV18 and TRBJ2-5; D is undetermined. The CDR3 is 13 amino acids. The germline V gene encodes CDR1 KGHSH and CDR2 LQKENI. Trimming cost V 3 bases and J 5 bases, with 10 bases left between them. For the CDR3, the DNA is TGTGCCAGCTCACCCCGGAATCCGGAGACCCAGTACTTC. Its protein is CASSPRNPETQYF.

V gene TRBV5-1 combines with J gene TRBJ2-5; 7 nucleotides match TRBD2. Per germline, CDR1 SGHRS and CDR2 YFSETQ. The CDR3 is made up of 15 amino acids. V lost 4 bases, J lost 0 bases, and 6 bases stayed unmatched. The CDR3 nucleotides read TGCGCCAGCAGCCGCCCCGCGGGAGACCAAGAGACCCAGTACTTC. Translation gives CASSRPAGDQETQYF. The full variable domain, rest sourced from reference TRBV5-1 and TRBJ2-5, is KAGVTQTPRYLIKTRGQQVTLSCSPISGHRSVSWYQQTPGQGLQFLFEYFSETQRNKGNFPGRFSGRQFSNSRSEMNVSTLELGDSALYLCASSRPAGDQETQYFGPGTRLLVL.